This entry describes one T cell receptor beta chain. Random hexamers were used to reverse transcribe an amount of about 0.5 to 1 ug RNA. The TCR beta CDR3 was amplified by immunoSEQ multiplex PCR across 54 Vbeta, 13 Jbeta. TCRdb processed the immunoSEQ multiplex PCR reads anew with MiXCR; each CDR3 protein has one entry. This repertoire shows 400,000 or so distinct CDR3 sequences, around 85% found once; its top ten account for about 0.12%. The source of the sample is a study of CD8 T cells in Susac syndrome. TCR beta was sequenced from blood CD8+ and CD4+ T cells. Bulk CD8+ and CD4+ cells came from magnetic negative isolation; CD8+ TEMRA by FACS. Germline CDR1 SGHRS, CDR2 YFSETQ. V was clipped by 0 bases and J by 0 bases, with 7 bases between them. CDR3 length: 15 residues.

The chain links TRBV5-1 to TRBJ2-1, with D hard to call. What was sequenced was CD8+ T cells from PBMCs. The TCR sequence derives from a human donor with multiple sclerosis. The CDR3 reads CASSLDWGSYNEQFF. The CDR3 DNA reads TGCGCCAGCAGCTTGGACTGGGGCTCCTACAATGAGCAGTTCTTC. The whole variable domain, remainder taken from reference TRBV5-1 and TRBJ2-1, is KAGVTQTPRYLIKTRGQQVTLSCSPISGHRSVSWYQQTPGQGLQFLFEYFSETQRNKGNFPGRFSGRQFSNSRSEMNVSTLELGDSALYLCASSLDWGSYNEQFFGPGTRLTVL.